Presented here are 25 T cell receptor beta chains from one specimen sequenced in a study of cytomegalovirus exposure and HLA in healthy donors. 13 Jbeta primers and 60 Vbeta primers were used for the PCR. Sequenced by immunoSEQ multiplex PCR; TCRdb stores in-frame clones only, minus some. The sample has 150,000 to 200,000 clones; 70% to 85% are singletons. Sequenced sample: PBMCs. The receptor source for this set is a man aged 18 to 29 in good health and CMV-seronegative.

The chain has TRBV19 and TRBJ2-7; D remains unclear. Germline-derived CDR1 and CDR2 are LNHDA and SQIVND (reference sequence). With 3 bases removed from V and 0 bases from J, the gap between germline ends came to 9 bases. This CDR3 region has 14 residues. The CDR3 here is CASSIQVYSYEQYF. The DNA for the CDR3 is TGTGCCAGTAGTATCCAGGTCTACTCCTACGAGCAGTACTTC.

This clone was seen only once. The V call is TRBV7-6, the J call TRBJ1-1; 7 bases map to TRBD1. The CDR3 has 15 residues. Germline CDR1 and CDR2: SGHVS and FNYEAQ. V lost 6 bases to trimming and J lost 2 bases; unmatched junction nucleotides: 9. DNA for the CDR3: TGTGCCAGCAGACTTACCACAGGGGTAAACACTGAAGCTTTCTTT. Protein product: CASRLTTGVNTEAFF.

In its sample, this clone was seen once. The V gene is TRBV11-2, the J gene TRBJ1-2; D is perhaps TRBD1 (6 bases). V was shortened by 4 bases and J by 2 bases, with 17 bases between the two germline ends. The length of the CDR3 is 16 residues. Germline V CDR1 and CDR2: SGHAT, FQNNGV. DNA of the CDR3: TGTGCCAGCAGCTCCATACGGGACAAGCCCAACTATGGCTACACCTTC. Translation: CASSSIRDKPNYGYTF.

The genes are TRBV5-1 and TRBJ2-2; the D gene is possibly TRBD2 (6 bases). The CDR3 length is 15 residues. V lost 4 bases and J 3 bases, leaving 13 bases between the germline ends. Germline CDR1 SGHRS, CDR2 YFSETQ. The CDR3, as DNA: TGCGCCAGCAGCCGCCGGACGGGGGACACCGGGGAGCTGTTTTTT. Protein product: CASSRRTGDTGELFF.

This rearrangement joins TRBV11-2 to TRBJ1-1, with 9 bases matching TRBD1. The CDR3 covers 16 residues. Germline V gene lookup returns CDR1 SGHAT and CDR2 FQNNGV. Trimming at V came to 2 bases and at J to 1 base, leaving 5 bases not matched to a gene. In nucleotides, the CDR3 is TGTGCCAGCAGCTTATCGCCGGGACAGGGGAACACTGAAGCTTTCTTT. This encodes CASSLSPGQGNTEAFF.

This chain uses TRBV15 with TRBJ1-1, with D possibly matching TRBD1 (6 bases). Per the germline V gene, CDR1 is LNHNV and CDR2 is YYDKDF (reference sequence). V lost 7 bases to trimming and J lost 5 bases, with 17 bases between them. This CDR3 comprises 14 residues. The chain's CDR3 is CATTSGRGRTEAFF. DNA of the CDR3: TGTGCCACCACCTCTGGCAGGGGAAGGACTGAAGCTTTCTTT.

This clone was counted once. The chain carries TRBV19 and TRBJ1-1, with TRBD1 matching 7 bases. This CDR3 comprises 18 residues. V lost 3 bases and J lost 0; bases outside the gene matches: 13. Germline CDR1 is LNHDA and CDR2 is SQIVND (reference sequence). Here the CDR3 DNA reads TGTGCCAGTAGTATCGCTCACAGGGGAATCCCTATGAACACTGAAGCTTTCTTT. This encodes CASSIAHRGIPMNTEAFF.

In DNA, the CDR3 is TGTGCCTGGGCTCGGGATTCACCCCTCCACTTT. It translates to CAWARDSPLHF. The genes are TRBV30 and TRBJ1-6; D is unresolved. V gave up 5 bases and J gave up 8 bases, with 7 bases separating them. The CDR3 totals 11 residues. Germline V gene sequence: CDR1 GTSNPN, CDR2 SVGIG (reference sequence).

V is TRBV18 and J is TRBJ2-1, with 10 nucleotides matching TRBD2. J was trimmed by 7 bases and V by 0 bases; bases with no gene match: 6. Germline V gives CDR1 KGHSH, CDR2 LQKENI. This CDR3 is built from 16 residues. The CDR3 loop is CASSPPLLAGINEQFF. For the CDR3, the DNA is TGTGCCAGCTCACCACCGTTACTAGCGGGAATTAATGAGCAGTTCTTC. Supplemented by reference TRBV18 and TRBJ2-1, the full variable domain reads NAGVMQNPRHLVRRRGQEARLRCSPMKGHSHVYWYRQLPEEGLKFMVYLQKENIIDESGMPKERFSAEFPKEGPSILRIQQVVRGDSAAYFCASSPPLLAGINEQFFGPGTRLTVL.

The table lists this clone with a few counts. This chain connects TRBV6-5 to TRBJ2-7; 9 positions match TRBD2. Trimming took 5 bases from V and 5 from J; bases not matched to a gene: 7. This CDR3 is built from 14 residues. The germline V gene has CDR1 MNHEY and CDR2 SVGAGI. The CDR3 sequence: CASSPSGEPNEQYF. The CDR3 DNA is TGTGCCAGCAGTCCTAGCGGGGAGCCTAACGAGCAGTACTTC.

The chain uses TRBV6-1 and TRBJ2-3; D perhaps matches TRBD2 (7 bases). This CDR3 contains 14 residues. Trimming left V 2 bases short and J 4 bases short, with 10 bases between. CDR1 MNHNS and CDR2 SASEGT come from the germline V gene. CDR3 sequence reads: CASSERGAADTQYF. The CDR3 bases are TGTGCCAGCAGTGAACGGGGGGCGGCAGATACGCAGTATTTT.

The chain is built from TRBV4-3 and TRBJ1-1; 10 bases line up with TRBD1. Germline V gene lookup returns CDR1 LGHNA and CDR2 YSLEER. This CDR3 spans 14 amino acids. V trimming: 4 bases; J trimming: 8 bases; junction bases outside the gene matches: 7. CDR3: CASSPPDRGDEAFF. DNA for the CDR3: TGCGCCAGCAGCCCACCGGACAGGGGGGACGAAGCTTTCTTT.

CDR3 bases: TGTGCCAGCAGCCGACTAGGGAGAGGGGACACCGGGGAGCTGTTTTTT. Its translation: CASSRLGRGDTGELFF. This chain connects TRBV7-2 to TRBJ2-2; possibly TRBD2 for D (6 bases). The CDR3 runs to 16 residues. V was trimmed by 5 bases and J by 3 bases, leaving 16 bases between them. Per germline, CDR1 SGHTA and CDR2 FQGNSA. The full variable domain, completed using reference TRBV7-2 and TRBJ2-2, is GAGVSQSPSNKVTEKGKDVELRCDPISGHTALYWYRQSLGQGLEFLIYFQGNSAPDKSGLPSDRFSAERTGGSVSTLTIQRTQQEDSAVYLCASSRLGRGDTGELFFGEGSRLTVL.

This clone is termed medium-sized. V usage is TRBV11-2 and J usage is TRBJ1-1; 9 nucleotides align to TRBD1. Germline V lookup: CDR1 SGHAT, CDR2 FQNNGV. V lost 4 bases, J lost 5 bases, and 5 bases stayed unmatched. This CDR3 is 14 amino acids long. The CDR3 region is CASSSQGAGTEAFF. In DNA form, the CDR3 reads TGTGCCAGCAGCTCACAGGGGGCTGGGACTGAAGCTTTCTTT.

The chain is built from TRBV4-2 and TRBJ1-1; TRBD1 is a possible D gene (6 bases). Looked up from germline, CDR1 is LGHNA and CDR2 is YNFKEQ. The CDR3 contains 16 residues. Trimming removed 1 base at V and 3 bases at J, with 15 bases between. CDR3: CASSQAFTGMDTEAFF. In nucleotides, the CDR3 is TGTGCCAGCAGCCAAGCGTTTACAGGGATGGACACTGAAGCTTTCTTT.

The chain joins TRBV5-8 to TRBJ2-1, with 10 positions matching TRBD2. Germline loops: CDR1 SGHTS, CDR2 YDEGEE. The length of the CDR3 is 15 residues. V lost 1 base, J lost 4 bases, and 2 bases stayed unmatched. CDR3 residues: CASSLLGLAYNEQFF. The DNA of the CDR3 is TGTGCCAGCAGCTTGTTGGGACTAGCGTACAATGAGCAGTTCTTC.

Concerning this clone itself: Germline is not matched at one junction end, which may reflect a read error. This chain uses TRBV30 with TRBJ2-1; 8 positions match TRBD2. This CDR3 is 12 amino acids long. The germline V gene has CDR1 GTSNPN and CDR2 SVGIG (reference sequence). The CDR3 sequence is CAWSVPGLAIVF. The CDR3 DNA reads TGTGCCTGGAGTGTACCCGGACTAGCAATCGTCTTC.

This clone has only one observation. As DNA, the CDR3 is TGTGCCAGCAGCCCGGGGGGGGCCCATGGGGAGACCCAGTACTTC. Translated: CASSPGGAHGETQYF. The rearrangement joins TRBV9 to TRBJ2-5; 8 nucleotides line up with TRBD2. The CDR3 extends over 15 amino acids. Trimming at V came to 4 bases and at J to 5 bases, leaving 10 bases not matched to a gene. The germline gives CDR1 SGDLS, CDR2 YYNGEE.

The rearrangement uses TRBV27 and TRBJ2-3, with D possibly being TRBD1 (5 bases). CDR1 and CDR2 from the germline V gene are MNHEY and SMNVEV (reference sequence). With 5 bases removed from V and 1 base from J, the gap between germline ends came to 16 bases. This CDR3 has 16 amino acids. The CDR3 loop reads CASSLLGREGTDTQYF. As DNA, the CDR3 is TGTGCCAGCAGTCTGCTGGGGCGCGAGGGCACAGATACGCAGTATTTT.

The J gene is TRBJ2-7, the V gene TRBV6-5; D gene ambiguous. The V and J ends lost 6 bases and 3 bases respectively, with 12 bases between them. This CDR3 contains 13 residues. Germline values: CDR1 MNHEY, CDR2 SVGAGI. As DNA, the CDR3 is TGTGCCAGCAGGGCAGGTCACCTCTACGAGCAGTACTTC. It codes for CASRAGHLYEQYF.

In this sample, this clone turned up a few times. The rearrangement joins TRBV4-3 to TRBJ1-4, with 7 positions matching TRBD1. V was clipped by 5 bases and J by 5 bases; unmatched bases: 5. Germline CDR1 reads LGHNA; CDR2 reads YSLEER. The CDR3 length is 14 residues. The CDR3 loop reads CASSVDRANEKLFF. The CDR3 DNA is TGCGCCAGCAGCGTAGACAGGGCGAATGAAAAACTGTTTTTT.

The chain is built from TRBV19 and TRBJ1-5, with TRBD1 identical over 7 bases. Germline CDR1 reads LNHDA; CDR2 reads SQIVND (reference sequence). This CDR3 is 14 amino acids long. With 9 bases clipped from V and 6 bases from J, the junction kept 11 bases outside the gene matches. The CDR3 sequence: CASRPTGDGQPQHF. The CDR3 DNA sequence: TGTGCCAGCCGACCCACAGGGGACGGTCAGCCCCAGCATTTT. Drawing the rest from reference TRBV19 and TRBJ1-5, the complete variable domain is DGGITQSPKYLFRKEGQNVTLSCEQNLNHDAMYWYRQDPGQGLRLIYYSQIVNDFQKGDIAEGYSVSREKKESFPLTVTSAQKNPTAFYLCASRPTGDGQPQHFGDGTRLSIL.

The chain uses TRBV5-1 and TRBJ1-2; unclear D gene. Trimming left V 0 bases short and J 0 bases short, with 12 bases between. CDR3 length: 16 amino acids. The germline gives CDR1 SGHRS, CDR2 YFSETQ. The CDR3 region has the DNA TGCGCCAGCAGCTTGGCCTTCGGTGTTTCTAACTATGGCTACACCTTC. It translates to CASSLAFGVSNYGYTF.

This clone was seen more than once but under ten times. This chain uses TRBV5-1 with TRBJ2-2, with D hard to call. Trimming took off 5 bases at V and 2 bases at J, with 16 bases between the two ends. The CDR3 covers 16 residues. Per the germline V gene, CDR1 is SGHRS and CDR2 is YFSETQ. The CDR3 nucleotides are TGCGCCAGCAGTTCGGGTCCGATGAGAAACACCGGGGAGCTGTTTTTT. As protein: CASSSGPMRNTGELFF.

The count of this clone is one. The V gene is TRBV19, the J gene TRBJ1-5; 7 bases fit TRBD1. This CDR3 has 15 amino acids. V shed 5 bases and J 4 bases; nucleotides not matched to a gene: 8. Germline V gives CDR1 LNHDA, CDR2 SQIVND (reference sequence). The CDR3 coding sequence is TGTGCCAGTAGTGGGCAGGGGGTTACGAATCAGCCCCAGCATTTT. Amino acid sequence: CASSGQGVTNQPQHF. Together with reference TRBV19 and TRBJ1-5, the CDR3 gives the full variable domain: DGGITQSPKYLFRKEGQNVTLSCEQNLNHDAMYWYRQDPGQGLRLIYYSQIVNDFQKGDIAEGYSVSREKKESFPLTVTSAQKNPTAFYLCASSGQGVTNQPQHFGDGTRLSIL.